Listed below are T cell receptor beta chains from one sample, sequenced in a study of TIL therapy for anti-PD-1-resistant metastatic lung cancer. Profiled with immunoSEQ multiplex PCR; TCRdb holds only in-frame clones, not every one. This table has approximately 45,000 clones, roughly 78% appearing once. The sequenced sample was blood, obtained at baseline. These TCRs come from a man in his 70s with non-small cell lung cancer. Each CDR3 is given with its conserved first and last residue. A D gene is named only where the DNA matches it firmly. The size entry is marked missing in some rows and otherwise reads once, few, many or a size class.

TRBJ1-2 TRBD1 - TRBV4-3 CASSQEDRGNGYTF TGCGCCAGCAGCCAAGAGGACAGGGGGAATGGCTACACCTTC
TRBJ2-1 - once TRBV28 CASNANGTPNNEQFF TGTGCCAGCAACGCAAATGGGACACCCAACAATGAGCAGTTCTTC
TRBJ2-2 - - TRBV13 CASSRLGALEGELFF TGTGCCAGCAGCCGACTGGGTGCTTTAGAGGGGGAGCTGTTTTTT
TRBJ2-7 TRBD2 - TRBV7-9 CASSLRRGGEQYF TGTGCCAGCAGCTTGCGCCGGGGGGGCGAGCAGTACTTC
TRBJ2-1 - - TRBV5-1 CASSGTGTGGWDEQFF TGCGCCAGCAGCGGGACCGGGACCGGGGGCTGGGATGAGCAGTTCTTC
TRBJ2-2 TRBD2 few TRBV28 CAGGGPNTGELFF TGTGCCGGCGGGGGACCGAACACCGGGGAGCTGTTTTTT
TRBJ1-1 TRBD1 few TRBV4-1 CASSDRDRGTTEAFF TGCGCCAGCAGCGACAGGGACAGGGGTACGACTGAAGCTTTCTTT
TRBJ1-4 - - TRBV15 CATSRDGGRGEKLFF TGTGCCACCAGCAGAGACGGGGGGAGGGGAGAAAAACTGTTTTTT
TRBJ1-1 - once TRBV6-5 CASSYLTGGRTEAFF TGTGCCAGCAGTTACCTGACAGGTGGCCGCACTGAAGCTTTCTTT
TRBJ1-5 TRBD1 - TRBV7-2 CASSLVGTGAGQPQHF TGTGCCAGCAGCTTAGTCGGGACAGGGGCTGGTCAGCCCCAGCATTTT
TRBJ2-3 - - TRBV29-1 CSVDPDTTDTQYF TGCAGCGTTGACCCCGACACCACAGATACGCAGTATTTT
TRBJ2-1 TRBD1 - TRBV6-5 CASSQADRGREFF TGTGCCAGCAGCCAAGCGGACAGGGGGCGCGAGTTCTTC
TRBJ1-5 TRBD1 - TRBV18 CASSPDRGGNQPQHF TGTGCCAGCTCACCGGACAGGGGGGGCAATCAGCCCCAGCATTTT
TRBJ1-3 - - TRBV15 CATSPSFSGNTIYF TGTGCCACCAGCCCGTCCTTCTCTGGAAACACCATATATTTT
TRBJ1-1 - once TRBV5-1 CASSHLGPPEAFF TGCGCCAGCAGCCATCTGGGACCTCCTGAAGCTTTCTTT
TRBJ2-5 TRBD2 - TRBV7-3 CASSPSGRAEETQYF TGTGCCAGCAGCCCCAGCGGGAGGGCCGAAGAGACCCAGTACTTC
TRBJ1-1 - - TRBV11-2 CASSLEGVGSTEAFF TGTGCCAGCAGCTTAGAAGGGGTAGGATCCACTGAAGCTTTCTTT
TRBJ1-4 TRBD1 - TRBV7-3 CASSPTGGNEKLFF TGTGCCAGCAGCCCGACAGGGGGAAATGAAAAACTGTTTTTT
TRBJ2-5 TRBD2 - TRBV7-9 CASSLVGTSETQYF TGTGCCAGCAGCTTAGTTGGGACTAGCGAGACCCAGTACTTC
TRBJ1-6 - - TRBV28 CASSLLQSNSPLHF TGTGCCAGCAGTTTGCTCCAGTCTAATTCACCCCTCCACTTT
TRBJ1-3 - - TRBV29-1 CSVLVSGNTIYF TGCAGCGTGTTGGTCTCTGGAAACACCATATATTTT
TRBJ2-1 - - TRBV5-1 CASSLTTRGGLSYNEQFF TGCGCCAGCAGTCTTACCACTAGAGGGGGACTATCCTACAATGAGCAGTTCTTC